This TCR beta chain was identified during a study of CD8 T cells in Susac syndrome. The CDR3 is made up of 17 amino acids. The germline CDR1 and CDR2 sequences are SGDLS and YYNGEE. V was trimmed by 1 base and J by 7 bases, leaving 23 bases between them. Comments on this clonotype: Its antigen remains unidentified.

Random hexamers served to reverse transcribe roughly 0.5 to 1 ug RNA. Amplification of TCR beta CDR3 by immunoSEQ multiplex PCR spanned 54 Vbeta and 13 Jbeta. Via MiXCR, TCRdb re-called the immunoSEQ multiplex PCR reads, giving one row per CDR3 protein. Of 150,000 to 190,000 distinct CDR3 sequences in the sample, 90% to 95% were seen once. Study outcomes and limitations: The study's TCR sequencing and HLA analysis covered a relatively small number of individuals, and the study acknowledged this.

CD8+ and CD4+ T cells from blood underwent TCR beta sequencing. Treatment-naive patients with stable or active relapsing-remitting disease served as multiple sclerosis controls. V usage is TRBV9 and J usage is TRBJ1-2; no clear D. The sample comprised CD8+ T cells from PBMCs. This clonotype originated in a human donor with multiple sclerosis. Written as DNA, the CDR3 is TGTGCCAGCAGCGTAAGTGGAAACAGAAACCTACCGGGTGGCTACACCTTC. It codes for CASSVSGNRNLPGGYTF.